The rows below give T cell receptor beta chains drawn from one sample of a study of cytomegalovirus exposure and HLA in healthy donors. The table came from immunoSEQ multiplex PCR; TCRdb's copy has only in-frame clones and leaves some out. The table has tens of thousands of clones, about 94% seen once. The sample was PBMCs. The receptor set was obtained from a man younger than 35 in good health and CMV-seropositive. Each CDR3 is given with its conserved first and last residue. D genes are given only for firm matches. The size entry is marked missing in some rows and otherwise reads once, few, many or a size class.

j_call d_call v_call clone_size cdr3_aa cdr3_nt
TRBJ2-7 NA TRBV6-1 NA CASSGPSGSYEQYF TGTGCCAGCAGTGGACCCTCTGGGAGCTACGAGCAGTACTTC
TRBJ2-5 NA TRBV27 NA CASKPAGSIQETQYF TGTGCCAGCAAGCCCGCGGGCAGCATCCAAGAGACCCAGTACTTC
TRBJ2-2 TRBD1 TRBV10-1 once CASSTGQSTGELFF TGCGCCAGCAGTACGGGACAGAGCACCGGGGAGCTGTTTTTT
TRBJ2-1 TRBD1 TRBV5-6 NA CASSLLGTARNEQFF TGTGCCAGCAGCTTGCTGGGGACAGCACGCAATGAGCAGTTCTTC
TRBJ2-3 NA TRBV12-5 NA CASGLLGQSTDTQYF TGTGCTAGTGGTTTGCTCGGACAGAGCACAGATACGCAGTATTTT
TRBJ2-7 TRBD1 TRBV5-1 NA CASSLGQGASYEQYF TGCGCCAGCAGCTTAGGACAGGGGGCCTCCTACGAGCAGTACTTC
TRBJ2-7 TRBD2 TRBV5-1 NA CASSSGLAGPTISIYEQYF TGCGCCAGCAGCTCGGGACTAGCGGGACCTACAATCTCAATATACGAGCAGTACTTC
TRBJ2-7 NA TRBV7-6 NA CASSPSGGTAYEQYF TGTGCCAGCAGTCCCTCGGGCGGGACTGCCTACGAGCAGTACTTC
TRBJ2-2 NA TRBV14 NA CASSQAGLQAAIGELFF TGTGCCAGCAGCCAAGCGGGTTTACAGGCGGCTATCGGGGAGCTGTTTTTT
TRBJ1-2 NA TRBV23-1 once CASSQTSYGYTF TGCGCCAGCAGTCAAACCAGCTATGGCTACACCTTC
TRBJ2-3 NA TRBV19 NA CASSIIESDTQYF TGTGCCAGTAGTATTATCGAGTCAGATACGCAGTATTTT
TRBJ1-1 NA TRBV11-3 NA CASSPAVLNTEAFF TGTGCCAGCAGCCCAGCGGTTTTGAACACTGAAGCTTTCTTT
TRBJ2-2 TRBD2 TRBV9 NA CASSVVRVAGTGELFF TGTGCCAGCAGCGTAGTAAGAGTAGCGGGCACCGGGGAGCTGTTTTTT
TRBJ1-1 NA TRBV2 NA CASSVDPGSAFF TGTGCCAGCAGTGTTGACCCAGGGTCAGCTTTCTTT
TRBJ2-5 TRBD1 TRBV11-2 NA CASSGSGTAETQYF TGTGCCAGCAGTGGTTCCGGGACAGCAGAGACCCAGTACTTC
TRBJ2-2 NA TRBV5-1 NA CASSLLSARSTGELFF TGCGCCAGCAGCTTGTTAAGTGCGCGGAGCACCGGGGAGCTGTTTTTT
TRBJ1-5 TRBD1 TRBV2 few CASRAGTGGDQPQHF TGTGCCAGCAGGGCCGGGACAGGGGGCGATCAGCCCCAGCATTTT
TRBJ2-7 TRBD1 TRBV11-1 NA CASSSPGQVTREQYF TGTGCCAGCAGCTCACCGGGACAGGTGACCCGGGAGCAGTACTTC
TRBJ1-2 TRBD1 TRBV6-6 NA CASSYLLDRDYGYTF TGTGCCAGCAGTTACCTGCTGGACAGGGACTATGGCTACACCTTC
TRBJ2-7 TRBD1 TRBV30 few CAYGTGLGYEQYF TGTGCCTATGGGACAGGGCTAGGGTACGAGCAGTACTTC
TRBJ2-5 TRBD1 TRBV18 NA CASSPEGQVQETQYF TGTGCCAGCTCACCGGAAGGACAGGTGCAAGAGACCCAGTACTTC
TRBJ2-3 TRBD2 TRBV28 NA CASSLTSGIPLRTDTQYF TGTGCCAGCAGTTTGACTAGCGGGATCCCCTTACGCACAGATACGCAGTATTTT
TRBJ1-3 TRBD1 TRBV5-1 NA CASSQGTAGNTIYF TGCGCCAGCAGCCAAGGGACAGCCGGAAACACCATATATTTT
TRBJ2-2 TRBD2 TRBV27 NA CASSPPPPGTSGGGGELFF TGTGCCAGCAGTCCTCCCCCCCCCGGGACTAGCGGGGGGGGCGGGGAGCTGTTTTTT
TRBJ2-3 TRBD2 TRBV7-2 NA CASSPRGTSGSTDTQYF TGTGCCAGCAGCCCAAGAGGGACTAGCGGGAGTACAGATACGCAGTATTTT
TRBJ1-1 NA TRBV11-3 NA CASSLVANTEAFF TGTGCCAGCAGCTTAGTGGCGAACACTGAAGCTTTCTTT
TRBJ2-1 TRBD2 TRBV13 NA CASSSRLAATYNEQFF TGTGCCAGCAGCTCTCGACTAGCCGCCACTTACAATGAGCAGTTCTTC
TRBJ2-3 NA TRBV11-3 NA CASSFRSLDTQYF TGTGCCAGCAGCTTCCGGTCCTTGGATACGCAGTATTTT
TRBJ2-1 TRBD2 TRBV6-5 NA CASSLGLAGGSEQFF TGTGCCAGCAGTTTGGGACTAGCGGGAGGGAGCGAGCAGTTCTTC
TRBJ1-3 NA TRBV11-2 NA CASSLDGTGGNTIYF TGTGCCAGCAGCTTAGATGGAACGGGAGGAAACACCATATATTTT
TRBJ1-5 NA TRBV7-9 NA CASSSWEGGQPQHF TGTGCCAGCAGCTCCTGGGAGGGCGGCCAGCCCCAGCATTTT
TRBJ2-3 TRBD1 TRBV13 NA CASSLRTGGKDTQYF TGTGCCAGCAGCTTGAGGACAGGGGGCAAAGATACGCAGTATTTT
TRBJ1-4 TRBD1 TRBV9 once CASSVNPGQGTTNEKLFF TGTGCCAGCAGCGTAAATCCGGGACAGGGTACAACTAATGAAAAACTGTTTTTT
TRBJ1-1 NA TRBV5-1 NA CASSLGGRYTEAFF TGCGCCAGCAGCTTAGGGGGTCGGTACACTGAAGCTTTCTTT
TRBJ2-5 NA TRBV7-8 NA CASSLAFSETQYF TGTGCCAGCAGCTTAGCTTTCTCGGAGACCCAGTACTTC
TRBJ2-4 NA TRBV9 few CASSVGADLAKNIQYF TGTGCCAGCAGCGTAGGGGCAGACCTAGCCAAAAACATTCAGTACTTC
TRBJ1-6 TRBD1 TRBV6-1 medium-sized CASSEGTGKGNSPLHF TGTGCCAGCAGTGAAGGGACAGGGAAAGGTAATTCACCCCTCCACTTT
TRBJ2-1 NA TRBV6-4 NA CASSDFRLELKQFF TGTGCCAGCAGTGATTTCAGGCTTGAGTTAAAGCAGTTCTTC
TRBJ2-5 TRBD2 TRBV28 NA CASSLGASGRWGETQYF TGTGCCAGCAGTCTCGGGGCTAGCGGGAGGTGGGGAGAGACCCAGTACTTC
TRBJ1-1 TRBD1 TRBV28 NA CASSLDLGQGADQAFF TGTGCCAGCAGTTTGGATCTTGGGCAGGGGGCAGATCAAGCTTTCTTT
TRBJ2-7 NA TRBV28 few CASSPTDTFSYISYEQYF TGTGCCAGCAGTCCAACAGACACCTTTTCCTATATCTCCTACGAGCAGTACTTC
TRBJ2-3 TRBD1 TRBV6-4 NA CASSSTGGGTDTQYF TGTGCCAGCAGTTCTACAGGGGGTGGCACAGATACGCAGTATTTT
TRBJ2-1 TRBD2 TRBV27 NA CASSQGTSGGLYEQFF TGTGCCAGCAGCCAGGGGACTAGCGGGGGGTTATACGAGCAGTTCTTC
TRBJ1-1 NA TRBV7-9 NA CASSLSENTEAFF TGTGCCAGCAGCTTATCAGAGAACACTGAAGCTTTCTTT
TRBJ2-7 NA TRBV27 NA CASKQGGEQYF TGTGCCAGCAAACAAGGGGGCGAGCAGTACTTC